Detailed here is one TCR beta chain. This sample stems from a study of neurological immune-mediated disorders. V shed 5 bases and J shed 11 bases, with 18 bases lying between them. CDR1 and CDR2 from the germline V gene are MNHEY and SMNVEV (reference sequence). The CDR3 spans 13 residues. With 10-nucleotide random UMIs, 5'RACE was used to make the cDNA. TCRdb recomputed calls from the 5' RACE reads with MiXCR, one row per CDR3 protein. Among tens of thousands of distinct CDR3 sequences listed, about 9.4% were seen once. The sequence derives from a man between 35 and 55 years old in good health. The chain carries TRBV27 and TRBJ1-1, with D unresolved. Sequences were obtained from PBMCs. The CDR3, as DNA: TGTGCCAGCAGTCCCACCTCCTTGAATTGGGCTTTCTTT. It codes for CASSPTSLNWAFF.